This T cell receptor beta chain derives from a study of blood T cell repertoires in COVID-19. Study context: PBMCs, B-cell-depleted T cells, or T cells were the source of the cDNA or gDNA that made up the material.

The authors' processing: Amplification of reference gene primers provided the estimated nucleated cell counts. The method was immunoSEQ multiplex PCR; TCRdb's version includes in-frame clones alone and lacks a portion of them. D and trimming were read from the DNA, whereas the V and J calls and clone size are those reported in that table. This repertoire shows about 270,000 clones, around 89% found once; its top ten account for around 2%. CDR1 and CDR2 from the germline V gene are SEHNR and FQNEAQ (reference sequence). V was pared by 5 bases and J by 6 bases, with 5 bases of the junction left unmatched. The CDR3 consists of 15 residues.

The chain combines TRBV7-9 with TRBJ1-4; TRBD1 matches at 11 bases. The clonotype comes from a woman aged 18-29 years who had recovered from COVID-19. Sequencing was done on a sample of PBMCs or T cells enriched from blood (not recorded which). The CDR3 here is CASSKGTGGDEKLFF. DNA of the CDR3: TGTGCCAGCAGCAAAGGGACAGGGGGAGATGAAAAACTGTTTTTT.